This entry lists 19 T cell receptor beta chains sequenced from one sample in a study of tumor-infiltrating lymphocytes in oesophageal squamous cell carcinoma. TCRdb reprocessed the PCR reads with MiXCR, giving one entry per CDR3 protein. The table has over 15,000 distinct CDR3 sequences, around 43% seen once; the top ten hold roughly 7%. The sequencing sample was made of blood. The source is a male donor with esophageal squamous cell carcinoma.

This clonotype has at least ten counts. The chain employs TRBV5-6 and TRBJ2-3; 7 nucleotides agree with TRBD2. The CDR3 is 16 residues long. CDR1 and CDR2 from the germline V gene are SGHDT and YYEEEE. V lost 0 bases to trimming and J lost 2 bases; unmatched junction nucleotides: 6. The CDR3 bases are TGTGCCAGCAGCTTGGCGGCTAGCGGAATCACAGATACGCAGTATTTT. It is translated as CASSLAASGITDTQYF.

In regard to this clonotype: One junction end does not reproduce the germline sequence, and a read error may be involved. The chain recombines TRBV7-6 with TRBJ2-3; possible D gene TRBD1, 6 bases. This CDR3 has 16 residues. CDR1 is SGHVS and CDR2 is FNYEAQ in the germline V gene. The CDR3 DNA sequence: TGTGCCAGCAGCTTAGAGGCAGGGGCCTCCTACAATGAGCAGTTCTTT. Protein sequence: CASSLEAGASYNEQFF.

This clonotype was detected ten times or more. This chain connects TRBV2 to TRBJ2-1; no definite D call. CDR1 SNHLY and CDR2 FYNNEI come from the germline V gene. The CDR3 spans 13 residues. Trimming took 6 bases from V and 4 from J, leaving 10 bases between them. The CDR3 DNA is TGTGCCAGCAGGCCCCCTTCTTACAATGAGCAGTTCTTC. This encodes CASRPPSYNEQFF.

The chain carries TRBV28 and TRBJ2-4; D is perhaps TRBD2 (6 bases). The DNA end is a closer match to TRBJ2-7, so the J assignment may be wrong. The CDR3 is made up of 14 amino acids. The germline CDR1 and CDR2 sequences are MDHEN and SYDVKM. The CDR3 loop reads CASSLTRGGYEQYF. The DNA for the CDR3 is TGTGCCAGCAGTTTAACCCGGGGAGGTTACGAGCAGTACTTC.

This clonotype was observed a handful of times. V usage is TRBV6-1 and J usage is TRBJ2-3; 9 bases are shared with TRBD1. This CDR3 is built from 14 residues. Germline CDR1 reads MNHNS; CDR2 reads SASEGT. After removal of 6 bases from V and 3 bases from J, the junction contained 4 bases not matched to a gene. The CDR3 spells CASRVQGATDTQYF. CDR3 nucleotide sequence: TGTGCCAGCAGAGTACAGGGGGCTACAGATACGCAGTATTTT.

CDR3 protein: CASSLPGTFYF. The CDR3 nucleotides are TGTGCCAGCAGCCTCCCCGGGACGTTTTACTTC. The chain carries TRBV7-6 and TRBJ2-7; D assignment may be TRBD1 or TRBD2 (5 bases each). The V end lost 5 bases, the J end lost 13 bases, and 15 bases lay between the germline ends. The CDR3 contains 11 residues. Germline values: CDR1 SGHVS, CDR2 FNYEAQ.

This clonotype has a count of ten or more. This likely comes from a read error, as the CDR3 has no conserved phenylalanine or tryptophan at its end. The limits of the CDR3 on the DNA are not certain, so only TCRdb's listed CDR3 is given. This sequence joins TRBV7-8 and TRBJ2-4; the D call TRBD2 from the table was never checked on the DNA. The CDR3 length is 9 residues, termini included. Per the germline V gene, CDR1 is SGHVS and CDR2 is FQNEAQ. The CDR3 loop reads CASSLVVRE.

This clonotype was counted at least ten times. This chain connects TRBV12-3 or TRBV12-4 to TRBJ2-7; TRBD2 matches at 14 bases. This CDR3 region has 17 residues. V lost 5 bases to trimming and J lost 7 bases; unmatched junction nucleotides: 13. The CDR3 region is CASSPWTSGGPGNEQYF. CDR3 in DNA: TGTGCCAGCAGTCCTTGGACTAGCGGGGGGCCTGGTAATGAGCAGTACTTC.

The CDR3 region is CASSLSGLPTSTDTQYF. In DNA form, the CDR3 reads TGTGCCAGCAGTTTATCGGGACTACCCACTAGCACAGATACGCAGTACTTC. The chain combines TRBV27 with TRBJ2-7; 7 bases map to TRBD2. CDR3 length: 17 amino acids. Trimming removed 0 bases from V and 9 bases from J; junction bases left unmatched: 17. Germline CDR1 is MNHEY and CDR2 is SMNVEV (reference sequence).

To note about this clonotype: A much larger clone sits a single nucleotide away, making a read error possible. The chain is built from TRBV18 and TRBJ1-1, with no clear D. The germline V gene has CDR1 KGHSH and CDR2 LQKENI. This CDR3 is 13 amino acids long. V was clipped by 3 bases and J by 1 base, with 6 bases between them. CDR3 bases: TGTGCCAGCTCACCTGACTGGAACACTGAAGCTTTCTTT. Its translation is CASSPDWNTEAFF. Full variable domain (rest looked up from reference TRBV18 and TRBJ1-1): NAGVMQNPRHLVRRRGQEARLRCSPMKGHSHVYWYRQLPEEGLKFMVYLQKENIIDESGMPKERFSAEFPKEGPSILRIQQVVRGDSAAYFCASSPDWNTEAFFGQGTRLTVV.

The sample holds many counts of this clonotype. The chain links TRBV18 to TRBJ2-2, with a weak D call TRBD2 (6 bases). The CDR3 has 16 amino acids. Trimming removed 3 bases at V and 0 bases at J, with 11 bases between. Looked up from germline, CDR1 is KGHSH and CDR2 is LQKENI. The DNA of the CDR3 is TGTGCCAGCTCACCGATCCCGGGAGCGAACACCGGGGAGCTGTTTTTT. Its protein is CASSPIPGANTGELFF.

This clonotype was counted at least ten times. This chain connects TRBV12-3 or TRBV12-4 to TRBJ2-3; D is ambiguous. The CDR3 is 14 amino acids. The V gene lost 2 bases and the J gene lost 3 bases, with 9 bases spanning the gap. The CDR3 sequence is CASSLSGRTDTQYF. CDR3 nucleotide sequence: TGTGCCAGCAGTTTATCTGGACGGACAGATACGCAGTATTTT.

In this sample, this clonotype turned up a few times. The CDR3 DNA is TGTGCCAGCAGCTCGGTGCGGTCAGGGACCCAGTACTTC. It translates to CASSSVRSGTQYF. This chain links TRBV7-2 with TRBJ2-7; D remains ambiguous. Near its end, the DNA agrees better with TRBJ2-5, so the J call may be wrong. Per the germline V gene, CDR1 is SGHTA and CDR2 is FQGNSA. The CDR3 sequence is 13 residues long.

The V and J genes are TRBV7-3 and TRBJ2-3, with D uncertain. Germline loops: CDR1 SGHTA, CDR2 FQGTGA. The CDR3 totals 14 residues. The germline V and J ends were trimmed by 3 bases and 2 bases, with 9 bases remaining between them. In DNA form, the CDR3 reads TGTGCCAGCAGCTTGAATGGCCTCACAGATACGCAGTATTTT. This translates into CASSLNGLTDTQYF.

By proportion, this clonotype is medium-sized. In DNA, the CDR3 is TGTGCCAGCAGTGCGAGGGGCAATGAGCAGTTCTTC. Amino acids: CASSARGNEQFF. The genes are TRBV11-3 and TRBJ2-1, with D possibly being TRBD1 or TRBD2 (5 bases each). The CDR3 length is 12 residues. Trimming removed 6 bases from V and 6 bases from J, with 9 bases in between. Germline V gene lookup returns CDR1 SGHNT and CDR2 YENEEA.

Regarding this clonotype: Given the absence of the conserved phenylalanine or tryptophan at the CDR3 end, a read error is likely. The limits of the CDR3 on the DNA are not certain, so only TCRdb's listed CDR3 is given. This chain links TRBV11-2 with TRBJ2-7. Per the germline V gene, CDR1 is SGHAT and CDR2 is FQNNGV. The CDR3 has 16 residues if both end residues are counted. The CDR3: CASSLGSSDNEQFFGS.

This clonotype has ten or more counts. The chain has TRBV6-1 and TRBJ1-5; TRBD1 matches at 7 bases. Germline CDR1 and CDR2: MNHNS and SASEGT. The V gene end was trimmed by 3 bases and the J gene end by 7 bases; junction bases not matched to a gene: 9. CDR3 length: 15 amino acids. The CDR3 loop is CASSENRGGGQPQHF. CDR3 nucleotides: TGTGCCAGCAGTGAGAACAGGGGAGGGGGCCAGCCCCAGCATTTT.

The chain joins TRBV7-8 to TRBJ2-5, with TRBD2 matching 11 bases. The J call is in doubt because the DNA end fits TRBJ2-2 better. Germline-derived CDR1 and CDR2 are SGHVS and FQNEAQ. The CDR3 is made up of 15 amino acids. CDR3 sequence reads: CASSYLTSGKGELFF. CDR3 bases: TGTGCCAGCAGCTACCTGACTAGCGGGAAGGGGGAGCTGTTTTTT.

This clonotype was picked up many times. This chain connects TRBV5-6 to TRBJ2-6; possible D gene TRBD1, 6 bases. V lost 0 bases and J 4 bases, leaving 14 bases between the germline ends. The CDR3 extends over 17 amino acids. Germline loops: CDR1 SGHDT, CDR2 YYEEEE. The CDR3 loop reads CASSLDPGAWGANVLTF. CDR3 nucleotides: TGTGCCAGCAGCTTGGATCCAGGGGCGTGGGGGGCCAACGTCCTGACTTTC.